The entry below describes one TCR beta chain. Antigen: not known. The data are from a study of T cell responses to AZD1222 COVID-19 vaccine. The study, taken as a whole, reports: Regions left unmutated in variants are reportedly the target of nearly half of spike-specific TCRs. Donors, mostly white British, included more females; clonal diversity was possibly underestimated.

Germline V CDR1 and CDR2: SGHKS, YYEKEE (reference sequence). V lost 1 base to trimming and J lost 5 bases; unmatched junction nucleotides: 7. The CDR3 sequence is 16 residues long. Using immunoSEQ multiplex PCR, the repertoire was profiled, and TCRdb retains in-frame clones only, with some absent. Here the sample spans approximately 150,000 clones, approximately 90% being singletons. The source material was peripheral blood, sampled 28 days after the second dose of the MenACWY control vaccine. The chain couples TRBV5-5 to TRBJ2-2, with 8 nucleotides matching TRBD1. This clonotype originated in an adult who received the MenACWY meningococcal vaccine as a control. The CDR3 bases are TGTGCCAGCAGCTTGTGGACAGGGCAATTGACCGGGGAGCTGTTTTTT. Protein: CASSLWTGQLTGELFF. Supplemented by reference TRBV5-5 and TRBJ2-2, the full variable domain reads DAGVTQSPTHLIKTRGQQVTLRCSPISGHKSVSWYQQVLGQGPQFIFQYYEKEERGRGNFPDRFSARQFPNYSSELNVNALLLGDSALYLCASSLWTGQLTGELFFGEGSRLTVL.